This note documents a single T cell receptor (beta chain) sequence. Its antigen is not identified. Extractions gave at least 5 micrograms of total RNA per sample. This record belongs to a study of blood T cells in healthy people across ages. Study results and caveats: A strong correlation was found between TCR beta diversity and the percentage of naive T cells.

With a J-beta primer mix and a sample-barcoded 5' primer, a second PCR ran about 7 to 12 cycles. From the 5' RACE reads, TCRdb called clonotypes with MiXCR, one entry per CDR3 protein. This table has 850,000 to 1,100,000 distinct CDR3 sequences, around two fifths appearing once. Source material: blood. The TCR sequence derives from a man aged 18-30 years in good health.

The CDR3 DNA reads as TGTGCCAGCACTCTCCGCCGGGACATCAACGGCTATGAGCAGTTCTTC. It encodes CASTLRRDINGYEQFF. The chain is built from TRBV6-5 and TRBJ2-1; TRBD1 might be the D (6 bases). Germline V CDR1 and CDR2: MNHEY, SVGAGI. The germline V and J ends were trimmed by 7 bases and 8 bases, with 24 bases remaining between them. The CDR3 is 16 residues long.